The clone carrying this T cell receptor (beta chain) was seen just once. The germline V gene has CDR1 SEHNR and CDR2 FQNEAQ (reference sequence). The CDR3 totals 13 residues. The V gene lost 3 bases and the J gene lost 5 bases, with 8 bases spanning the gap. The source of the sample is a study of blood T cell repertoires in COVID-19. Study as a whole: The United States, Italy and Spain supplied acute and convalescent COVID-19 samples. The analysed material was cDNA or gDNA that came from T cells, B-cell-depleted T cells, or PBMCs.

In the authors' methods: Using reference gene primer amplification, nucleated cell counts were estimated. Only in-frame clones appear in the TCRdb table, and some are missing; sequencing was by immunoSEQ multiplex PCR. For V, J and clone size, that table is used; D and trimming come from the DNA. The table records fewer than 85,000 clones, about 76% of them present only once. The chain joins TRBV7-9 to TRBJ1-5; D gene uncertain. This receptor was obtained from a woman aged 80 or older with active or convalescent COVID-19. Sequencing used peripheral blood. The CDR3 is CASSFDRDQPQHF. The CDR3 coding sequence is TGTGCCAGCAGCTTCGACCGGGATCAGCCCCAGCATTTT.